This T cell receptor (beta chain) originates from a study of vaccination effects on CD4 cells after COVID-19. Repertoires were generated with immunoSEQ multiplex PCR, while TCRdb's copy carries only in-frame clones and drops some. The repertoire holds 71,000 or so clones, with approximately 70% as singletons. Notes on this clone: What it recognizes is unknown.

The length of the CDR3 is 15 residues. Germline loops: CDR1 LNHDA, CDR2 SQIVND (reference sequence). The V end lost 0 bases, the J end lost 4 bases, and 10 bases lay between the germline ends. Peptide-pool stimulation followed by sequencing identified expanded antigen-specific CD4+ clonotypes in the ViraFEST assay. The culture ran for 10 days, and then CD4+ T cells were isolated. The healthy vaccine recipients, who had no prior SARS-CoV-2 infection, showed negative nucleocapsid antibodies. Days 3 and 7 saw half the medium replaced with IL-2 medium. The J gene is TRBJ2-1, the V gene TRBV19; D is unresolved. The specimen was CD4+ T cells from PBMCs cultured with HCoV-OC43 spike peptides, collected before COVID-19 vaccination. Documented subset: HCoV-OC43 spike overlapping peptide pool stimulation. The receptor was derived from a human donor who received a COVID-19 vaccine. CDR3 residues: CASSIEEDRYNEQFF. CDR3 nucleotide sequence: TGTGCCAGTAGTATAGAAGAAGACCGGTACAATGAGCAGTTCTTC. Drawing the rest from reference TRBV19 and TRBJ2-1, the complete variable domain is DGGITQSPKYLFRKEGQNVTLSCEQNLNHDAMYWYRQDPGQGLRLIYYSQIVNDFQKGDIAEGYSVSREKKESFPLTVTSAQKNPTAFYLCASSIEEDRYNEQFFGPGTRLTVL.